This T cell receptor (beta chain) appears in the sequencing data of a study of T-cell memory formation after mild COVID-19. Study-level points and caveats: Nothing showed for sure that second-wave clones peaking on day 37 were SARS-CoV-2 specific.

Using its own MiXCR run on the 5' RACE reads, TCRdb lists one record per CDR3 protein. Among a few hundred thousand distinct CDR3 sequences listed, 15% to 20% were seen once. V was clipped by 5 bases and J by 4 bases, with 12 bases between them. Germline values: CDR1 SGHTA, CDR2 FQGTGA. The CDR3 sequence is 15 residues long. This clonotype was picked up a small number of times. Its matching antigen is unknown. The source of this sequence is a man aged 18 to 30 who had mild COVID-19 (a few samples of this study predate the infection). Cell type and time point are not known. The sequencing sample was made of PBMCs or a T cell subset sorted from them (not recorded which). The J gene is TRBJ2-6, the V gene TRBV7-3; D remains unclear. The CDR3 DNA is TGTGCCAGCAGCGCCACCGCGGTGGGGGCCAACGTCCTGACTTTC. Translated: CASSATAVGANVLTF.